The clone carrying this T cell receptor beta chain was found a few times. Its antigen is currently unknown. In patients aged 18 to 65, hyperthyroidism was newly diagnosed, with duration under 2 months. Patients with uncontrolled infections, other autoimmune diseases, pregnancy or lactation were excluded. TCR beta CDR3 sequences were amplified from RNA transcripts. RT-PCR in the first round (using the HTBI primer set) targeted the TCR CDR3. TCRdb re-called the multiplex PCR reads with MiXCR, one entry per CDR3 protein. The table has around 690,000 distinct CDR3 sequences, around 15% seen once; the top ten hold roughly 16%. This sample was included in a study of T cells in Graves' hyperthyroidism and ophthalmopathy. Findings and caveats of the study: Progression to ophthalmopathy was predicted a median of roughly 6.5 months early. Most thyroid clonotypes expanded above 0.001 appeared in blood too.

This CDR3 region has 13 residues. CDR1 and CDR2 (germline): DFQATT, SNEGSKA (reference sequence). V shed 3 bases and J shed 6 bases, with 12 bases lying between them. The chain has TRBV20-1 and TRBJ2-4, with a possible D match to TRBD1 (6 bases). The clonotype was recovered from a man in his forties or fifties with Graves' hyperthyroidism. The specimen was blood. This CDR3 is CSASVTGGNIQYF. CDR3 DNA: TGCAGTGCTAGCGTGACAGGAGGAAACATTCAGTACTTC.